One sample yielded the 20 T cell receptor beta chains listed below, sequenced in a study of T cells in Graves' hyperthyroidism and ophthalmopathy. Amplification of TCR beta CDR3 regions was performed using RNA transcripts as template. Carried out on the TCR CDR3, a first-round RT-PCR used the HTBI primer set. Via MiXCR, TCRdb re-called the multiplex PCR reads, giving one row per CDR3 protein. This table holds 700,000 to 950,000 distinct CDR3 sequences, 30% to 40% found once. The sequencing sample was made of blood. These TCRs come from a woman aged 40 to 55 with Graves' hyperthyroidism.

This clonotype appeared a single time. The chain carries TRBV28 and TRBJ1-5; TRBD1 matches 7 bases. Unmatched junction bases numbered 5, after V lost 5 bases and J lost 1 base. Per germline, CDR1 MDHEN and CDR2 SYDVKM. The CDR3 extends over 15 amino acids. In DNA form, the CDR3 reads TGTGCCAGCAGTACGGACAGGTCGAGCAATCAGCCCCAGCATTTT. It specifies CASSTDRSSNQPQHF. Combining the CDR3 with reference TRBV28 and TRBJ1-5 gives the whole variable domain DVKVTQSSRYLVKRTGEKVFLECVQDMDHENMFWYRQDPGLGLRLIYFSYDVKMKEKGDIPEGYSVSREKKERFSLILESASTNQTSMYLCASSTDRSSNQPQHFGDGTRLSIL.

This clonotype was observed a handful of times. The V call is TRBV12-5, the J call TRBJ2-5; 15 bases match TRBD2. This CDR3 contains 19 residues. J was trimmed by 4 bases and V by 0 bases; bases with no gene match: 9. Germline V gene lookup returns CDR1 LGHNT and CDR2 FRNRAP. CDR3 loop: CASGLVPPGLAGGVETQYF. CDR3 bases: TGTGCTAGTGGTTTGGTCCCACCGGGACTAGCGGGGGGAGTAGAGACCCAGTACTTC.

This rearrangement joins TRBV11-2 to TRBJ2-5; TRBD2 might be the D (5 bases). The CDR3 sequence is 17 residues long. CDR1 is SGHAT, CDR2 FQNNGV, per germline. Trimming pared 5 bases from V and 6 bases from J, leaving 25 bases between. This chain's CDR3 is CASSRSLWERWAKTQYF. The CDR3 nucleotides read TGTGCCAGCAGCCGATCTCTATGGGAGAGGTGGGCGAAGACCCAGTACTTC.

This clonotype was observed many times. The chain couples TRBV7-8 to TRBJ2-7; D is possibly TRBD2 (5 bases). V gave up 1 base and J gave up 2 bases, with 12 bases separating them. CDR3 size: 15 residues. Germline V gene data show CDR1 as SGHVS and CDR2 as FQNEAQ. The CDR3 coding sequence is TGTGCCAGCAGCTTAGGCGCGGGTAAAACCTACGAGCAGTACTTC. Protein product: CASSLGAGKTYEQYF.

This clonotype was counted many times. The genes are TRBV10-3 and TRBJ2-7; TRBD1 aligns across 8 bases. CDR3 length equals 13 residues. J lost 3 bases, V lost 10 bases, and 8 bases had no gene match. CDR1 and CDR2 (germline): ENHRY, SYGVKD. This CDR3 reads CATQAGGSYEQYF. The CDR3 region has the DNA TGTGCCACCCAAGCAGGGGGCAGCTACGAGCAGTACTTC.

Concerning this clonotype itself: A read error is likely, as this CDR3 ends without the conserved phenylalanine or tryptophan. This chain uses TRBV10-1 with TRBJ1-2; 9 bases agree with TRBD1. Unmatched junction bases numbered 7, after V lost 5 bases and J lost 6 bases. CDR3 length equals 14 residues. CDR1 WNHNN and CDR2 SYGVQD come from the germline V gene (reference sequence). CDR3: CASSRGTGTDGYTS. CDR3 DNA sequence: TGCGCCAGCAGTCGCGGGACAGGGACGGATGGCTACACCTCC.

The J gene is TRBJ2-2, the V gene TRBV7-2; TRBD2 matches 11 bases. The CDR3 sequence is 18 residues long. V gave up 8 bases and J gave up 1 base; unmatched junction bases: 12. The germline gives CDR1 SGHTA, CDR2 FQGNSA. The CDR3 DNA sequence: TGTGCCAGCGGCCTTGTGGTAGCGGGAGGGCTGAACACCGGGGAGCTGTTTTTT. Protein product: CASGLVVAGGLNTGELFF. Full variable domain (rest looked up from reference TRBV7-2 and TRBJ2-2): GAGVSQSPSNKVTEKGKDVELRCDPISGHTALYWYRQSLGQGLEFLIYFQGNSAPDKSGLPSDRFSAERTGGSVSTLTIQRTQQEDSAVYLCASGLVVAGGLNTGELFFGEGSRLTVL.

The V and J genes are TRBV4-3 and TRBJ1-1; D is unresolved. The CDR3 extends over 17 amino acids. The V gene's germline CDR1 is LGHNA and CDR2 YSLEER. V lost 3 bases and J 0 bases, leaving 17 bases between the germline ends. DNA of the CDR3: TGCGCCAGCAGCCATACCCCGCTCGGCCATTTGAACACTGAAGCTTTCTTT. Its translation: CASSHTPLGHLNTEAFF.

The chain links TRBV2 to TRBJ1-4; 9 nucleotides agree with TRBD1. The CDR3 is 15 amino acids. Trimming removed 8 bases from V and 8 bases from J; junction bases left unmatched: 12. Germline V CDR1 and CDR2: SNHLY, FYNNEI. DNA for the CDR3: TGTGCCAGCCAATTGCCCCCGGGACAGGGCGAAAAACTGTTTTTT. Its protein product is CASQLPPGQGEKLFF.

This clonotype was observed many times. The chain uses TRBV20-1 and TRBJ2-7; 10 bases are a match to TRBD2. Germline V gene sequence: CDR1 DFQATT, CDR2 SNEGSKA (reference sequence). This CDR3 region has 14 residues. V shed 0 bases and J 7 bases; nucleotides not matched to a gene: 6. The CDR3 bases are TGCAGTGCTAGAGATGTAGCGGGGGGTTATGAGCAGTACTTC. It yields the protein CSARDVAGGYEQYF.

A note on this clonotype: A read error may account for a junction end that differs from germline. The V gene is TRBV29-1, the J gene TRBJ1-1; D remains ambiguous. Germline loops: CDR1 SQVTM, CDR2 ANQGSEA. The CDR3 has 9 residues. CDR3 DNA sequence: TGCAGCGTTGACGAAGAGGGCCAGTTT. This encodes CSVDEEGQF.

This clonotype was found many times. V usage is TRBV29-1 and J usage is TRBJ2-2; D is uncertain. Trimming removed 5 bases at V and 3 bases at J, with 4 bases between. The V gene's germline CDR1 is SQVTM and CDR2 ANQGSEA. CDR3 length: 11 residues. CDR3 sequence reads: CSVQDTGELFF. In nucleotides, the CDR3 is TGCAGCGTTCAGGACACCGGGGAGCTGTTTTTT.

This chain links TRBV24-1 with TRBJ2-2, with TRBD1 matching 7 bases. Germline assignment: CDR1 KGHDR and CDR2 SFDVKD. V lost 5 bases to trimming and J lost 3 bases; unmatched junction nucleotides: 14. CDR3 length: 18 amino acids. The CDR3: CATSGPKMTGMDTGELFF. The CDR3 bases are TGTGCCACCAGTGGCCCTAAAATGACAGGGATGGACACCGGGGAGCTGTTTTTT.

The chain has TRBV29-1 and TRBJ1-2; D call uncertain. CDR1 SQVTM and CDR2 ANQGSEA come from the germline V gene. CDR3 size: 12 residues. Trimming pared 3 bases from V and 6 bases from J, leaving 11 bases between. This CDR3 reads CSVDDGDDGYTF. CDR3 nucleotide sequence: TGCAGCGTTGACGACGGGGATGATGGCTACACCTTC.

This clonotype was detected ten times or more. This chain joins TRBV19 and TRBJ1-2; the D gene is possibly TRBD1 (5 bases). Germline V CDR1 and CDR2: LNHDA, SQIVND (reference sequence). This CDR3 is 16 amino acids long. The V end lost 2 bases, the J end lost 6 bases, and 19 bases lay between the germline ends. CDR3: CASSIYGQGQADGYTF. The CDR3 DNA reads as TGTGCCAGTAGTATATACGGGCAGGGCCAAGCTGATGGCTACACCTTC.

The chain recombines TRBV19 with TRBJ1-2; D is perhaps TRBD1 (6 bases). Germline V gene lookup returns CDR1 LNHDA and CDR2 SQIVND (reference sequence). V was cut by 9 bases and J by 0 bases, with 11 bases left in between. This CDR3 comprises 13 residues. The CDR3 DNA reads as TGTGCCAGCAACGACAGGCCTAACTATGGCTACACCTTC. It specifies CASNDRPNYGYTF. The whole variable domain, filled in from reference TRBV19 and TRBJ1-2, reads DGGITQSPKYLFRKEGQNVTLSCEQNLNHDAMYWYRQDPGQGLRLIYYSQIVNDFQKGDIAEGYSVSREKKESFPLTVTSAQKNPTAFYLCASNDRPNYGYTFGSGTRLTVV.

This clonotype appeared a few times. This chain uses TRBV4-1 with TRBJ1-2; D is possibly TRBD1 (5 bases). V lost 5 bases and J 4 bases, leaving 14 bases between the germline ends. The germline CDR1 and CDR2 sequences are MGHRA and YSYEKL. The CDR3 has 14 residues. The CDR3 DNA reads as TGCGCCAGCAGCTCCTGGGACCGCGTCTATGGCTACACCTTC. It specifies CASSSWDRVYGYTF.

The rearrangement links TRBV7-2 to TRBJ2-7; 7 bases align to TRBD1. This CDR3 spans 15 amino acids. Germline loops: CDR1 SGHTA, CDR2 FQGNSA. After removal of 5 bases from V and 7 bases from J, the junction contained 14 bases not matched to a gene. This CDR3 reads CASSLQQGRAEEQYF. The DNA for the CDR3 is TGTGCCAGCAGCCTTCAACAGGGGCGGGCTGAAGAGCAGTACTTC.

This clonotype has a count of ten or more. This sequence joins TRBV7-2 and TRBJ1-3, with TRBD1 as a possible D gene (6 bases). The CDR3 consists of 16 residues. V was pared by 1 base and J by 2 bases, with 12 bases between. CDR1 and CDR2 (germline): SGHTA, FQGNSA. The CDR3 sequence: CASSLDGQTTGNTIYF. CDR3 sequence (DNA): TGTGCCAGCAGCTTAGATGGACAGACTACTGGAAACACCATATATTTT. The full variable domain, with the rest looked up from reference TRBV7-2 and TRBJ1-3, is GAGVSQSPSNKVTEKGKDVELRCDPISGHTALYWYRQSLGQGLEFLIYFQGNSAPDKSGLPSDRFSAERTGGSVSTLTIQRTQQEDSAVYLCASSLDGQTTGNTIYFGEGSWLTVV.

Only a few counts were recorded for this clonotype. The chain employs TRBV18 and TRBJ2-5; D call uncertain. V lost 4 bases, J lost 5 bases, and 17 bases lay in between. CDR3 length: 15 amino acids. Germline V CDR1 and CDR2: KGHSH, LQKENI. The CDR3 DNA sequence: TGTGCCAGCTCACTCACAATTCTAGAAGTGGAGACCCAGTACTTC. This encodes CASSLTILEVETQYF. Variable domain in full (rest from reference TRBV18 and TRBJ2-5): NAGVMQNPRHLVRRRGQEARLRCSPMKGHSHVYWYRQLPEEGLKFMVYLQKENIIDESGMPKERFSAEFPKEGPSILRIQQVVRGDSAAYFCASSLTILEVETQYFGPGTRLLVL.